Below are 32 T cell receptor beta chains sequenced from a single sample in a study of blood T cell repertoires in COVID-19. The repertoire was sequenced with immunoSEQ multiplex PCR; TCRdb's copy has only in-frame clones and lacks some. This repertoire shows around 100,000 clones, 65% to 90% found once; its top ten account for over 1.5%. The sample was peripheral blood. The receptor source for this set is an older man with acute or convalescent COVID-19.

V is TRBV7-9 and J is TRBJ2-3; 9 bases match TRBD2. This CDR3 has 16 amino acids. Per germline, CDR1 SEHNR and CDR2 FQNEAQ (reference sequence). Trimming removed 0 bases from V and 5 bases from J; junction bases left unmatched: 6. The CDR3 DNA reads TGTGCCAGCAGCTTAGCGCTAGCGGGAACTCTAGATACGCAGTATTTT. Its protein is CASSLALAGTLDTQYF.

The chain carries TRBV18 and TRBJ2-1; TRBD2 agrees at 14 bases. Germline CDR1 reads KGHSH; CDR2 reads LQKENI. Losses at the gene ends were 5 bases for V and 7 bases for J; bases not matched to a gene: 10. The CDR3 is made up of 17 amino acids. CDR3 in amino acids: CASSLSGTSGSQNEQFF. CDR3 sequence (DNA): TGTGCCAGCTCATTATCCGGGACTAGCGGGAGTCAGAATGAGCAGTTCTTC.

The rearrangement joins TRBV30 to TRBJ1-1, with D hard to call. V shed 7 bases and J shed 0 bases, with 9 bases lying between them. The length of the CDR3 is 12 residues. Germline CDR1 and CDR2: GTSNPN and SVGIG (reference sequence). The CDR3 here is CALVRLNTEAFF. CDR3 DNA sequence: TGTGCCTTGGTTAGATTGAACACTGAAGCTTTCTTT.

Only a few counts were recorded for this clone. The J gene is TRBJ2-7, the V gene TRBV5-1; 8 bases are a match to TRBD2. Trimming removed 8 bases from V and 3 bases from J; junction bases left unmatched: 7. The V gene's germline CDR1 is SGHRS and CDR2 YFSETQ. CDR3 length: 13 amino acids. The chain's CDR3 is CASAERENYEQYF. The CDR3 bases are TGCGCCAGTGCGGAGCGGGAGAACTACGAGCAGTACTTC.

This chain links TRBV30 with TRBJ2-2, with 9 bases matching TRBD2. Unmatched junction bases numbered 8, after V lost 5 bases and J lost 7 bases. The CDR3 totals 14 residues. Germline assignment: CDR1 GTSNPN and CDR2 SVGIG (reference sequence). The CDR3 nucleotides read TGTGCCTGGGGTAGCGGGAGCGACGGCGGGGAGCTGTTTTTT. This translates into CAWGSGSDGGELFF. The whole variable domain, remainder taken from reference TRBV30 and TRBJ2-2, is SQTIHQWPATLVQPVGSPLSLECTVEGTSNPNLYWYRQAAGRGLQLLFYSVGIGQISSEVPQNLSASRPQDRQFILSSKKLLLSDSGFYLCAWGSGSDGGELFFGEGSRLTVL.

This clone was recorded a few times. The chain employs TRBV5-5 and TRBJ2-1; a weak D match, TRBD1 (6 bases). Trimming pared 0 bases from V and 8 bases from J, leaving 15 bases between. The CDR3 has 15 amino acids. CDR1 and CDR2 from the germline V gene are SGHKS and YYEKEE (reference sequence). The CDR3 region is CASSLESASGDEQFF. For the CDR3, the DNA is TGTGCCAGCAGCTTGGAGAGCGCCTCAGGGGATGAGCAGTTCTTC. The complete variable domain, with remaining parts taken from reference TRBV5-5 and TRBJ2-1, reads DAGVTQSPTHLIKTRGQQVTLRCSPISGHKSVSWYQQVLGQGPQFIFQYYEKEERGRGNFPDRFSARQFPNYSSELNVNALLLGDSALYLCASSLESASGDEQFFGPGTRLTVL.

This sequence joins TRBV5-1 and TRBJ1-4, with D perhaps matching TRBD1 (6 bases). The CDR3 is 14 residues long. CDR1 is SGHRS and CDR2 is YFSETQ in the germline V gene. V lost 4 bases, J lost 4 bases, and 11 bases lay in between. CDR3 nucleotide sequence: TGCGCCAGCAGCATACAGGGTCGTAATGAAAAACTGTTTTTT. Its translation is CASSIQGRNEKLFF.

The J gene is TRBJ2-1, the V gene TRBV2; 7 bases agree with TRBD2. The CDR3 is 15 amino acids. After removal of 2 bases from V and 9 bases from J, the junction contained 10 bases not matched to a gene. Germline CDR1 and CDR2: SNHLY and FYNNEI. The CDR3 sequence is CASSETATSGGEQFF. Written as DNA, the CDR3 is TGTGCCAGCAGTGAAACAGCGACTTCGGGGGGTGAGCAGTTCTTC.

The genes are TRBV7-8 and TRBJ2-5; 7 nucleotides line up with TRBD1. The CDR3 sequence is 17 residues long. J lost 2 bases, V lost 1 base, and 10 bases had no gene match. Germline V CDR1 and CDR2: SGHVS, FQNEAQ. The CDR3 nucleotides are TGTGCCAGCAGCTTAGGAGGCCGGACAGGCGGTCAAGAGACCCAGTACTTC. Translated, it gives CASSLGGRTGGQETQYF.

Only one count was recorded for this clone. This sequence joins TRBV19 and TRBJ1-1, with a weak D call TRBD1 (5 bases). V was cut by 1 base and J by 0 bases, with 15 bases left in between. Germline CDR1 is LNHDA and CDR2 is SQIVND (reference sequence). This CDR3 region has 17 residues. Here the CDR3 reads CASSIGRGSSVNTEAFF. CDR3 DNA: TGTGCCAGTAGTATAGGAAGGGGTTCATCGGTGAACACTGAAGCTTTCTTT.

This clone came up once. This chain uses TRBV24-1 with TRBJ1-1, with 9 bases lining up with TRBD1. Per germline, CDR1 KGHDR and CDR2 SFDVKD. This CDR3 has 15 residues. The junction had 10 bases not matched to a gene; V was cut back by 12 bases and J by 0 bases. CDR3 amino acids: CAVPGQGPMNTEAFF. The DNA of the CDR3 is TGTGCCGTACCGGGACAGGGTCCTATGAACACTGAAGCTTTCTTT.

This chain connects TRBV4-3 to TRBJ2-7; a possible D gene is TRBD1 (5 bases). Deletions cut 0 bases from V and 7 bases from J, with 10 bases between. The germline V gene encodes CDR1 LGHNA and CDR2 YSLEER. The CDR3 is 13 residues long. The CDR3: CASSQDQGDEQYF. The CDR3 DNA reads TGCGCCAGCAGCCAAGATCAAGGGGATGAGCAGTACTTC.

V gene TRBV19 combines with J gene TRBJ2-6; no clear D. Trimming took 6 bases from V and 3 from J, leaving 6 bases between them. The CDR3 runs to 13 residues. Germline CDR1 LNHDA, CDR2 SQIVND (reference sequence). The chain's CDR3 is CASRFGGANVLTF. CDR3 DNA sequence: TGTGCCAGTAGATTCGGTGGGGCCAACGTCCTGACTTTC. Filled out from reference TRBV19 and TRBJ2-6, the complete variable domain reads DGGITQSPKYLFRKEGQNVTLSCEQNLNHDAMYWYRQDPGQGLRLIYYSQIVNDFQKGDIAEGYSVSREKKESFPLTVTSAQKNPTAFYLCASRFGGANVLTFGAGSRLTVL.

V and J are TRBV11-2 and TRBJ2-3; the D gene is possibly TRBD1 (7 bases). The ends were cut back, 1 base at V and 5 bases at J, with 13 bases in the middle. Germline-derived CDR1 and CDR2 are SGHAT and FQNNGV. The CDR3 has 15 amino acids. The CDR3 protein is CASSLAAGGGDTQYF. The CDR3 region has the DNA TGTGCCAGCAGCTTAGCGGCAGGGGGAGGAGATACGCAGTATTTT.

The V call is TRBV28, the J call TRBJ2-5, with 7 bases matching TRBD1. The germline CDR1 and CDR2 sequences are MDHEN and SYDVKM. V trimming: 6 bases; J trimming: 4 bases; junction bases outside the gene matches: 17. This CDR3 has 17 residues. CDR3 coding DNA: TGTGCCAGCAGGTCCGGAGACAGGGTATTACAGGGAGAGACCCAGTACTTC. Amino acid sequence: CASRSGDRVLQGETQYF.

The V call is TRBV6-5, the J call TRBJ1-1; D unresolved. Per germline, CDR1 MNHEY and CDR2 SVGAGI. CDR3 length: 13 amino acids. Trimming removed 6 bases from V and 1 base from J, with 9 bases in between. CDR3 loop: CASRFAGNTEAFF. The CDR3 DNA is TGTGCCAGCAGGTTCGCGGGGAACACTGAAGCTTTCTTT.

This rearrangement joins TRBV19 to TRBJ1-1; possible D gene TRBD1, 5 bases. Trimming left V 5 bases short and J 2 bases short, with 30 bases between. Germline CDR1 LNHDA, CDR2 SQIVND (reference sequence). There are 20 residues in the CDR3. CDR3 nucleotides: TGTGCCAGTAGTCCCCGAAGGACCCTCCGGGGAGGGACGGGAAACACTGAAGCTTTCTTT. Translating it yields CASSPRRTLRGGTGNTEAFF.

The V and J genes are TRBV3-1 (or the pseudogene TRBV3-2) and TRBJ1-3, with D tentatively TRBD1 (6 bases). CDR1 and CDR2 (germline): LGHDT, YNNKEL (reference sequence). V was pared by 5 bases and J by 0 bases, with 11 bases between. The CDR3 has 15 residues. DNA for the CDR3: TGTGCCAGCAGCACAGACAGGAGCTCTGGAAACACCATATATTTT. Translating it yields CASSTDRSSGNTIYF.

This clone was detected only once. The rearrangement joins TRBV18 to TRBJ1-3; 7 positions match TRBD1. V lost 4 bases and J lost 2; bases outside the gene matches: 8. The germline gives CDR1 KGHSH, CDR2 LQKENI. CDR3 length: 16 amino acids. The CDR3 region has the DNA TGTGCCAGCTCACGACCTCCGACAGGGCCTGGAAACACCATATATTTT. Amino acid sequence: CASSRPPTGPGNTIYF.

The gene calls are TRBV10-3 and TRBJ1-3; 7 positions agree with TRBD1. Germline V gene data show CDR1 as ENHRY and CDR2 as SYGVKD. This CDR3 comprises 17 residues. Germline trimming cut 0 bases from V and 2 bases from J; bases unmatched to any gene: 7. CDR3 residues: CAISESEGQPAGNTIYF. In nucleotides, the CDR3 is TGTGCCATCAGTGAGTCAGAGGGACAGCCCGCTGGAAACACCATATATTTT.

This chain links TRBV28 with TRBJ2-5; 10 nucleotides line up with TRBD2. V was clipped by 6 bases and J by 5 bases; unmatched bases: 9. The CDR3 loop spans 15 amino acids. Germline V gives CDR1 MDHEN, CDR2 SYDVKM. For the CDR3, the DNA is TGTGCCAGCAGAACTCAACTAGCGGGACAGGAGACCCAGTACTTC. Amino acids: CASRTQLAGQETQYF.

V usage is TRBV6-5 and J usage is TRBJ1-4; D uncertain. Trimming pared 2 bases from V and 0 bases from J, leaving 10 bases between. The CDR3 is 16 residues long. CDR1 is MNHEY and CDR2 is SVGAGI in the germline V gene. CDR3 residues: CASSYGSPSTNEKLFF. CDR3 sequence (DNA): TGTGCCAGCAGTTACGGCTCACCGTCAACTAATGAAAAACTGTTTTTT.

CDR3 DNA: TGTGCCAGCAGCTTGTCAAGGGGGCTACTGGGCGAGCAGTACTTC. The encoded protein is CASSLSRGLLGEQYF. V usage is TRBV5-5 and J usage is TRBJ2-7; 7 bases line up with TRBD1. Germline values: CDR1 SGHKS, CDR2 YYEKEE (reference sequence). This CDR3 is built from 15 residues. V dropped 1 base and J dropped 6; count of bases not matched to a gene: 10.

CDR3 sequence: CASSPRQTTYGYTF. The CDR3 DNA reads as TGTGCCAGCAGTCCCCGACAGACCACCTATGGCTACACCTTC. The chain has TRBV27 and TRBJ1-2, with a tentative D call TRBD1 (5 bases). V lost 5 bases and J 4 bases, leaving 14 bases between the germline ends. Germline values: CDR1 MNHEY, CDR2 SMNVEV (reference sequence). The CDR3 length is 14 residues.

The table lists this clone with a count of one. V is TRBV28 and J is TRBJ1-5; D is ambiguous. Germline CDR1 and CDR2: MDHEN and SYDVKM. The CDR3 consists of 15 residues. With 3 bases removed from V and 2 bases from J, the gap between germline ends came to 11 bases. Here the CDR3 DNA reads TGTGCCAGCAGTTTCCCCGGAGGAGGCAATCAGCCCCAGCATTTT. It specifies CASSFPGGGNQPQHF.

The CDR3 nucleotides are TGTGCCAGCAGCTTGGATAGCGGGAGCACCAATGAGCAGTTCTTC. It codes for CASSLDSGSTNEQFF. This chain connects TRBV5-4 to TRBJ2-1; TRBD2 agrees at 9 bases. CDR1 is SGHNT and CDR2 is YYREEE in the germline V gene (reference sequence). The CDR3 length is 15 residues. J gave up 6 bases and V 0 bases, and 4 bases lay outside the gene matches.

The rearrangement uses TRBV5-6 and TRBJ1-2; 7 bases line up with TRBD1. The junction had 7 bases not matched to a gene; V was cut back by 4 bases and J by 7 bases. Per germline, CDR1 SGHDT and CDR2 YYEEEE. This CDR3 has 13 residues. The CDR3 DNA follows: TGTGCCAGCAGCCAAGGTCGACAGGGTGGCTACACCTTC. This codes for CASSQGRQGGYTF.

The V call is TRBV6-5, the J call TRBJ2-1, with TRBD2 matching over 7 bases. V lost 5 bases, J lost 4 bases, and 5 bases stayed unmatched. CDR1 and CDR2 (germline): MNHEY, SVGAGI. The CDR3 is 14 residues long. The CDR3 DNA sequence: TGTGCCAGCAGTCCGGCTAGCGGATACAATGAGCAGTTCTTC. Amino acids: CASSPASGYNEQFF.

V gene TRBV5-6 combines with J gene TRBJ2-7, with TRBD1 as a possible D gene (7 bases). This CDR3 is built from 15 residues. Germline V gives CDR1 SGHDT, CDR2 YYEEEE. Trimming removed 4 bases from V and 3 bases from J, with 17 bases in between. The CDR3 region has the DNA TGTGCCAGCAGCCGGACAGGCTTCGGGAGCTACGAGCAGTACTTC. Translating gives CASSRTGFGSYEQYF.

The chain couples TRBV7-2 to TRBJ1-2, with 7 nucleotides matching TRBD1. Unmatched junction bases numbered 8, after V lost 0 bases and J lost 7 bases. CDR1 SGHTA and CDR2 FQGNSA come from the germline V gene. This CDR3 has 15 amino acids. The CDR3 spells CASSLATGDHSGYTF. Here the CDR3 DNA reads TGTGCCAGCAGCTTAGCCACAGGGGACCACTCTGGCTACACCTTC.

This clone was recorded only once. This rearrangement joins TRBV5-1 to TRBJ2-5; TRBD1 agrees at 7 bases. The germline gives CDR1 SGHRS, CDR2 YFSETQ. The ends lost 3 bases at V and 0 bases at J; junction bases unmatched: 2. The CDR3 runs 14 residues. The DNA for the CDR3 is TGCGCCAGCAGCTCGGGACAGTACCAAGAGACCCAGTACTTC. This codes for CASSSGQYQETQYF.

The count of this clone is one. The J gene is TRBJ2-7, the V gene TRBV9, with 10 bases fitting TRBD1. The CDR3 is made up of 15 amino acids. The junction had 1 base not matched to a gene; V was cut back by 0 bases and J by 1 base. Germline CDR1 is SGDLS and CDR2 is YYNGEE. The CDR3 coding sequence is TGTGCCAGCAGCGTAGCGGACAGGGGGTCCTACGAGCAGTACTTC. This codes for CASSVADRGSYEQYF.